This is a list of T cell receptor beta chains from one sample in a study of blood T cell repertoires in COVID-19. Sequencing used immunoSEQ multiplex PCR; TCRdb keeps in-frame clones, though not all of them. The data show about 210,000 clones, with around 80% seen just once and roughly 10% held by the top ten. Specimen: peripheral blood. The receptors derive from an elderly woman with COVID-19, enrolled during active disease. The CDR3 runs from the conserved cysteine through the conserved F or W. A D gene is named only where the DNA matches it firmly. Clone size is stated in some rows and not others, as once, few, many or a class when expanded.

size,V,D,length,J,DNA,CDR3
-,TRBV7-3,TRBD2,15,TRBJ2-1,TGTGCCAGCAGCCCAGGACTAGCGGGGTTCAATGAGCAGTTCTTC,CASSPGLAGFNEQFF
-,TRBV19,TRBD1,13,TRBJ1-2,TGTGCCAGTAGTCCTACAGGGGAGTATGGCTACACCTTC,CASSPTGEYGYTF
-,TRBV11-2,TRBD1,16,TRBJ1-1,TGTGCCAGCAGCTTCGGGACAGCCACCGTACGGACTGAAGCTTTCTTT,CASSFGTATVRTEAFF
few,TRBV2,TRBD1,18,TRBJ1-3,TGTGCCAGCAGTGCCTGGACAGGGAGTCAGAGCTCTGGAAACACCATATATTTT,CASSAWTGSQSSGNTIYF
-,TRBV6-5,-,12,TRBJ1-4,TGTGCCAGCCGATCCCCGGGGGGTGGACTGTTTTTT,CASRSPGGGLFF
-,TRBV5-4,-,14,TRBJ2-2,TGTGCCAGCAGCTTCGGAGGGGACACCGGGGAGCTGTTTTTT,CASSFGGDTGELFF
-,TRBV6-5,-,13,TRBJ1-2,TGTGCCAGCAGTTCGGACAGAGCTTATGGCTACACCTTC,CASSSDRAYGYTF
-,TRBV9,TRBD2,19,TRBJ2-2,TGTGCCAGCAGCCCTCCGGGACTAGCGGGGGGGCTGGACACCGGGGAGCTGTTTTTT,CASSPPGLAGGLDTGELFF
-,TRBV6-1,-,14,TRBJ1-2,TGTGCCAGCAGTGAAACCCCCGGTACTTATGGCTACACCTTC,CASSETPGTYGYTF
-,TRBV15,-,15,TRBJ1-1,TGTGCCACCAGCAGAGAAGAGGGTTGGAGCACTGAAGCTTTCTTT,CATSREEGWSTEAFF
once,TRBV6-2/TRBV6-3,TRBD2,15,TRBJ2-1,TGTGCCAGCAGTTTGACTAGCGGGGGGGTTCATGAGCAGTTCTTC,CASSLTSGGVHEQFF
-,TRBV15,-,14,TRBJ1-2,TGTGCCACCAGCAGAGATCCCGGGGCGGGGGGCTACACCTTC,CATSRDPGAGGYTF
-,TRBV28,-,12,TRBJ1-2,TGTGCCAGCCTGAACAGTAACTATGGCTACACCTTC,CASLNSNYGYTF
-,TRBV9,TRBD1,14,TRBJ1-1,TGTGCCAGCAGCGCAGGGACAGGGAACACTGAAGCTTTCTTT,CASSAGTGNTEAFF
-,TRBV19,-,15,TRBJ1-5,TGTGCCAGTATGAGCAACAGGGCTCTGGTACAGCCCCAGCATTTT,CASMSNRALVQPQHF
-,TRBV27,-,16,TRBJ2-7,TGTGCCAGCAGTTTCGGTGGCGGGGGCCCCTCCTACGAGCAGTACTTC,CASSFGGGGPSYEQYF
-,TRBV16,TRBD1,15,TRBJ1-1,TGTGCCAGCAGCCCCTTCACAGGGGGCTTAACTGAAGCTTTCTTT,CASSPFTGGLTEAFF
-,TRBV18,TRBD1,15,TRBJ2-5,TGTGCCAGCTCACGAGACAGGGGGGATCAAGAGACCCAGTACTTC,CASSRDRGDQETQYF
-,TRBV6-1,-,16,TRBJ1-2,TGTGCCAGCAGTGCCCAAGGAGGATGGGGTAACTATGGCTACACCTTC,CASSAQGGWGNYGYTF
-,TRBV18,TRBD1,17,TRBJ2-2,TGTGCCAGCTCACCATCCGGACAGGGACGGGGCACCGGGGAGCTGTTTTTT,CASSPSGQGRGTGELFF